The 2 T cell receptor beta chains below were found in one sample sequenced in a study of blood T cell repertoires in COVID-19. Using immunoSEQ multiplex PCR, the repertoire was profiled, and TCRdb retains in-frame clones only, with some absent. The sample includes approximately 470,000 clones, around 90% of them seen just once. The specimen sequenced was PBMCs or T cells enriched from blood (not recorded which). These receptors all stem from a woman under 30 who had recovered from COVID-19.

The chain uses TRBV7-6 and TRBJ2-3, with 12 bases aligning to TRBD2. This CDR3 comprises 15 residues. CDR1 is SGHVS, CDR2 FNYEAQ, per germline. The V gene end was trimmed by 5 bases and the J gene end by 6 bases; junction bases not matched to a gene: 6. The CDR3 region has the DNA TGTGCCAGCAGCGTTCTAGCGGGGGGGCGGGATACGCAGTATTTT. This gives the protein CASSVLAGGRDTQYF.

The rearrangement links TRBV24-1 to TRBJ2-3, with D possibly matching TRBD1 (5 bases). Per germline, CDR1 KGHDR and CDR2 SFDVKD. V lost 1 base, J lost 4 bases, and 14 bases lay in between. This CDR3 spans 16 amino acids. CDR3 loop: CATSDFGQGGADTQYF. DNA of the CDR3: TGTGCCACCAGTGATTTTGGTCAGGGTGGGGCAGATACGCAGTATTTT.